The 6 T cell receptor beta chains below were found in one sample sequenced in a study of shared clonotypes between healthy human individuals. Produced via immunoSEQ multiplex PCR; TCRdb's table is partial and in-frame only. The sample lists 980,000 or so clones, less than 85% seen once, with approximately 1.5% in the top ten. Sequences were obtained from memory CD4+ T cells sorted from blood. Subset described: CD45RA-negative fraction. Receptors were obtained from a man between 18 and 29 years old in good health.

The chain combines TRBV7-8 with TRBJ2-2; D is ambiguous. V dropped 1 base and J dropped 3 bases, with 15 bases sitting between them. The CDR3 is 17 residues long. From germline, CDR1 is SGHVS and CDR2 FQNEAQ. The CDR3 DNA sequence: TGTGCCAGCAGCTTAGTACCGCTAGGGAAGGACACCGGGGAGCTGTTTTTT. It is translated as CASSLVPLGKDTGELFF.

This clone was found a few times. The V call is TRBV2, the J call TRBJ2-3; 10 bases are shared with TRBD2. The germline gives CDR1 SNHLY, CDR2 FYNNEI. V was clipped by 5 bases and J by 3 bases; unmatched bases: 5. The CDR3 spans 15 residues. This CDR3 is CASSSGGAGTDTQYF. The CDR3 DNA is TGTGCCAGCAGTAGCGGGGGGGCAGGGACAGATACGCAGTATTTT.

This chain uses TRBV5-8 with TRBJ2-5; tentatively, D is TRBD1 or TRBD2 (5 bases each). Trimming removed 6 bases from V and 4 bases from J, with 19 bases in between. This CDR3 region has 15 residues. Germline V CDR1 and CDR2: SGHTS, YDEGEE. CDR3 loop: CASKPGQRVSETQYF. CDR3 sequence (DNA): TGTGCCAGCAAACCGGGGCAGAGGGTTTCAGAGACCCAGTACTTC. The entire variable domain, with the rest obtained from reference TRBV5-8 and TRBJ2-5, is as follows: EAGVTQSPTHLIKTRGQQATLRCSPISGHTSVYWYQQALGLGLQFLLWYDEGEERNRGNFPPRFSGRQFPNYSSELNVNALELEDSALYLCASKPGQRVSETQYFGPGTRLLVL.

V and J are TRBV4-3 and TRBJ2-1; 11 bases map to TRBD2. V lost 3 bases and J lost 3; bases outside the gene matches: 4. The germline V gene has CDR1 LGHNA and CDR2 YSLEER. The CDR3 sequence is 16 residues long. This CDR3 is CASSHGTSGDYNEQFF. CDR3 DNA sequence: TGCGCCAGCAGCCATGGGACTAGCGGAGACTACAATGAGCAGTTCTTC.

This sequence joins TRBV7-9 and TRBJ1-2; 7 bases match TRBD1. V trimming: 2 bases; J trimming: 4 bases; junction bases outside the gene matches: 7. CDR3 length: 15 amino acids. The germline gives CDR1 SEHNR, CDR2 FQNEAQ (reference sequence). The CDR3 protein is CASSLNAGGIYGYTF. The CDR3 nucleotides are TGTGCCAGCAGCTTAAACGCAGGGGGGATCTATGGCTACACCTTC.

The chain links TRBV6-1 to TRBJ1-1; D is uncertain. The CDR3 has 14 amino acids. V shed 10 bases and J shed 5 bases, with 20 bases lying between them. CDR1 MNHNS and CDR2 SASEGT come from the germline V gene. In DNA form, the CDR3 reads TGTGCCATCCAGGTTGTCAACCTAGCAACTGAAGCTTTCTTT. Translation: CAIQVVNLATEAFF.